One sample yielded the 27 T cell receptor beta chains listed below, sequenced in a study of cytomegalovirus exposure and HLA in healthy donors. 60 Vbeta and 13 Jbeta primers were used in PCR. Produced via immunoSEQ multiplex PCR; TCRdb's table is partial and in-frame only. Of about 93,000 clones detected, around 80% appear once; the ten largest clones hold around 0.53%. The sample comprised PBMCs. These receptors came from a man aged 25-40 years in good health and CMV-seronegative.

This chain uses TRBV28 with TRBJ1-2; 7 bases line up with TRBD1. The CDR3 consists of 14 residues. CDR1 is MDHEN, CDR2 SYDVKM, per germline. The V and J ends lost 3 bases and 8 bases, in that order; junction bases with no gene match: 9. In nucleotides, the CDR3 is TGTGCCAGCAGTTTCATAGACAGGGAAGCGGGCTACACCTTC. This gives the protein CASSFIDREAGYTF.

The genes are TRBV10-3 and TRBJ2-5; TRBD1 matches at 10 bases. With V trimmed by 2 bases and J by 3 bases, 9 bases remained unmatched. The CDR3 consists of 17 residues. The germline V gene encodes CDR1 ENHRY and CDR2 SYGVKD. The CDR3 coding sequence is TGTGCCATCAGTGAGAGACACGGGACAGGGGAGGAAGAGACCCAGTACTTC. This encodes CAISERHGTGEEETQYF.

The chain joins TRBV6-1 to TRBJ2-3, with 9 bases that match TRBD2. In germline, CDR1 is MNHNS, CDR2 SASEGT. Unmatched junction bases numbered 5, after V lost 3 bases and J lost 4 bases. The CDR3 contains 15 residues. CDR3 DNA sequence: TGTGCCAGCAGTGAGAATAGCGGGGGAGCAGATACGCAGTATTTT. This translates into CASSENSGGADTQYF.

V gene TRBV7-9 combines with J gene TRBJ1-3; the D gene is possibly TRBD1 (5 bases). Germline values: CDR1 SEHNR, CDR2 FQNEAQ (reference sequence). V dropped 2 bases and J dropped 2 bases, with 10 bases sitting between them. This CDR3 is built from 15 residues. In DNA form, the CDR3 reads TGTGCCAGCAGCTTACGGGGGGGGGCTGGAAACACCATATATTTT. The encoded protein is CASSLRGGAGNTIYF.

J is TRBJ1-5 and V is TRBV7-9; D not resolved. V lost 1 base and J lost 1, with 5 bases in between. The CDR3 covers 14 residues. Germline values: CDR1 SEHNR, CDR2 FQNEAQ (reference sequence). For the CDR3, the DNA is TGTGCCAGCAGCTTAGTGGGCAGCAATCAGCCCCAGCATTTT. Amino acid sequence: CASSLVGSNQPQHF.

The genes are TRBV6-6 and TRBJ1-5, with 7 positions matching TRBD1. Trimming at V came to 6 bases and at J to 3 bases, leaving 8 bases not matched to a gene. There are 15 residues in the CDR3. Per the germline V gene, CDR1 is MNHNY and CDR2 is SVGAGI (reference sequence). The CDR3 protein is CASRTSGTVNQPQHF. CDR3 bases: TGTGCCAGCAGAACCTCCGGGACAGTCAATCAGCCCCAGCATTTT.

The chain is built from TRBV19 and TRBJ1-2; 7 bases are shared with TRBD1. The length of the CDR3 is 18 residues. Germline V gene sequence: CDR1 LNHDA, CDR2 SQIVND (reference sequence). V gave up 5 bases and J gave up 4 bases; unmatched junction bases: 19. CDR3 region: CASSVIRGAGTVPYGYTF. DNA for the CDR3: TGTGCCAGTAGTGTAATCAGGGGCGCCGGGACAGTGCCCTATGGCTACACCTTC.

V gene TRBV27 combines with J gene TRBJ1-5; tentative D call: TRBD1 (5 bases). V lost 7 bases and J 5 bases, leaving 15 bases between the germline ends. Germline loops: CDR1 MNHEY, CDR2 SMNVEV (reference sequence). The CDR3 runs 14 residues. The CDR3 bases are TGTGCCAGCACCAAACGGAGGGGATATCAGCCCCAGCATTTT. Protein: CASTKRRGYQPQHF.

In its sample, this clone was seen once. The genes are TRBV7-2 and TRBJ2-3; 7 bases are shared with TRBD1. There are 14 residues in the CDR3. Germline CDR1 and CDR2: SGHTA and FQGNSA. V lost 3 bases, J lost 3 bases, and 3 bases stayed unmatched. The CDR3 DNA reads TGTGCCAGCAGCTTGACAGGGTCGACAGATACGCAGTATTTT. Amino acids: CASSLTGSTDTQYF.

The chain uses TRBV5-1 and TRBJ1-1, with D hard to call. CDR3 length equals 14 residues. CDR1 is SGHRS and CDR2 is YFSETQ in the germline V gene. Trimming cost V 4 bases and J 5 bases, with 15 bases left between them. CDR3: CASSPDYQETEAFF. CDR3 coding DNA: TGCGCCAGCAGCCCAGACTATCAAGAAACTGAAGCTTTCTTT.

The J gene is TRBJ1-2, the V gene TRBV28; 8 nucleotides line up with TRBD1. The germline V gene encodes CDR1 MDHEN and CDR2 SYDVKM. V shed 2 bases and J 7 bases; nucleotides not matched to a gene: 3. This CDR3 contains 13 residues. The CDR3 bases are TGTGCCAGCAGTTTACAGGGGGCTTTTGGCTACACCTTC. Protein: CASSLQGAFGYTF.

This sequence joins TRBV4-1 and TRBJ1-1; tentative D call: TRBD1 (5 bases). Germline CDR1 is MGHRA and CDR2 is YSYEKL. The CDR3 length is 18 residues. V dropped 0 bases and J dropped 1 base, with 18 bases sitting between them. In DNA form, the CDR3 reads TGCGCCAGCAGCCAAGAGACGGGACTACACCTAAAGAACACTGAAGCTTTCTTT. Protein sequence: CASSQETGLHLKNTEAFF.

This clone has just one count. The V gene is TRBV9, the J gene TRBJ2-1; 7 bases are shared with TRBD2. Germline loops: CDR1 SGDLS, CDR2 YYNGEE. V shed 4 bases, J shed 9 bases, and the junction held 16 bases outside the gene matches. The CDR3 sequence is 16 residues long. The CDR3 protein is CASSPQMGGVLGEQFF. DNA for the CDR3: TGTGCCAGCAGCCCCCAGATGGGGGGGGTATTGGGTGAGCAGTTCTTC. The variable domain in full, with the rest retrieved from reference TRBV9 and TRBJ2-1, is DSGVTQTPKHLITATGQRVTLRCSPRSGDLSVYWYQQSLDQGLQFLIQYYNGEERAKGNILERFSAQQFPDLHSELNLSSLELGDSALYFCASSPQMGGVLGEQFFGPGTRLTVL.

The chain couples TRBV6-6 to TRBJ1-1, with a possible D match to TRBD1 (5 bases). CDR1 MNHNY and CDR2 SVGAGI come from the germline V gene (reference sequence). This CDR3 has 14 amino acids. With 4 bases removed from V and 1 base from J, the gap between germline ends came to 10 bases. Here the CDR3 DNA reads TGTGCCAGCAGTTCGGGGGATCAGAACACTGAAGCTTTCTTT. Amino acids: CASSSGDQNTEAFF.

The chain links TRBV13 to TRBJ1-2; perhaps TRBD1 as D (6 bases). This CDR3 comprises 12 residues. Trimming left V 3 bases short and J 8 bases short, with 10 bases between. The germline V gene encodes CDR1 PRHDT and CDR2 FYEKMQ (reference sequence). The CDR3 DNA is TGTGCCAGCAGCTTCTCGGGGGGCGGCTACACCTTC. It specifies CASSFSGGGYTF.

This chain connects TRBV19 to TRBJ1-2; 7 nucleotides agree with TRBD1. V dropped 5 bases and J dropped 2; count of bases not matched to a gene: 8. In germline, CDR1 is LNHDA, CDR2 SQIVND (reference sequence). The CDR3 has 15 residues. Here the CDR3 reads CASSPMAGGNYGYTF. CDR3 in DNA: TGTGCCAGTAGTCCAATGGCAGGGGGGAACTATGGCTACACCTTC.

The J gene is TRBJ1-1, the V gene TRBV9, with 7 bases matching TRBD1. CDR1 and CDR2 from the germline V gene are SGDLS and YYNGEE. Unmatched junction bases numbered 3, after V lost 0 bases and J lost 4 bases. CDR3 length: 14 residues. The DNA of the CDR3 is TGTGCCAGCAGCGTAGGAGGGGGCGGCACTGAAGCTTTCTTT. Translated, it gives CASSVGGGGTEAFF.

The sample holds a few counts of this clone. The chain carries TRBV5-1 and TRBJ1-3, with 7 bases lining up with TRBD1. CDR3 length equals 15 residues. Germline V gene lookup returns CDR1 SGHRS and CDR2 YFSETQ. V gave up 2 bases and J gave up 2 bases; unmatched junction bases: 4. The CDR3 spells CASSLSGTAGNTIYF. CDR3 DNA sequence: TGCGCCAGCAGCTTATCCGGGACAGCTGGAAACACCATATATTTT.

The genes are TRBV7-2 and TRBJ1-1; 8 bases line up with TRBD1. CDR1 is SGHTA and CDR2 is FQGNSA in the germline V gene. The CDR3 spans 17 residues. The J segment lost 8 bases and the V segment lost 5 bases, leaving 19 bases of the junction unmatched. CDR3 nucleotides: TGTGCCAGCAGCCCCGGACAGGGCAGGACGGGGTGGCCCGAAGCTTTCTTT. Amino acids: CASSPGQGRTGWPEAFF.

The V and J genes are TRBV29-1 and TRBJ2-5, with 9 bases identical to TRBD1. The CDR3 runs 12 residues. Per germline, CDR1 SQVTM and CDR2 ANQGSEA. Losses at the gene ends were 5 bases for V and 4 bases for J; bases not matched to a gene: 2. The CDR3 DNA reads TGCAGCGTTCGGGACAGGGCAGAGACCCAGTACTTC. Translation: CSVRDRAETQYF.

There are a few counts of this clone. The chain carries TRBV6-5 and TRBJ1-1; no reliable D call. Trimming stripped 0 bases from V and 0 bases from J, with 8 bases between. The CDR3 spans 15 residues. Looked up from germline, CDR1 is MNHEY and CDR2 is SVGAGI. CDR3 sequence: CASSYSRFMNTEAFF. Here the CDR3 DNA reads TGTGCCAGCAGTTACTCGCGATTTATGAACACTGAAGCTTTCTTT.

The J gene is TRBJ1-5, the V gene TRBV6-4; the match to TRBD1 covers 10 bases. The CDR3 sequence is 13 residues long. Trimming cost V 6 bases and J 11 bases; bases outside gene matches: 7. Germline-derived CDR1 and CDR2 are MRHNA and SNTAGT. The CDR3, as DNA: TGTGCCAGCAGCGAGAGACAGGGGGCAGCCCAGCATTTT. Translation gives CASSERQGAAQHF.

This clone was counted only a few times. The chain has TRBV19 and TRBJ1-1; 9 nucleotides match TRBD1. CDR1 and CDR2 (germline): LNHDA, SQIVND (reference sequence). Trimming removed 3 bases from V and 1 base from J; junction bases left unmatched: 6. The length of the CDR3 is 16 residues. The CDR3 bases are TGTGCCAGTAGTATTTACAGGGGACAGGGGAACACTGAAGCTTTCTTT. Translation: CASSIYRGQGNTEAFF.

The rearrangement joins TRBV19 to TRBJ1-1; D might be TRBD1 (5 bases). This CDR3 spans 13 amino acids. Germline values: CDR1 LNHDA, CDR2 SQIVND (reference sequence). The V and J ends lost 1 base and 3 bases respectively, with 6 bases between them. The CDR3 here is CASSIGGDTEAFF. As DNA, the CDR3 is TGTGCCAGTAGTATAGGGGGGGACACTGAAGCTTTCTTT. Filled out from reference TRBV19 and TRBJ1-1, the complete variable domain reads DGGITQSPKYLFRKEGQNVTLSCEQNLNHDAMYWYRQDPGQGLRLIYYSQIVNDFQKGDIAEGYSVSREKKESFPLTVTSAQKNPTAFYLCASSIGGDTEAFFGQGTRLTVV.

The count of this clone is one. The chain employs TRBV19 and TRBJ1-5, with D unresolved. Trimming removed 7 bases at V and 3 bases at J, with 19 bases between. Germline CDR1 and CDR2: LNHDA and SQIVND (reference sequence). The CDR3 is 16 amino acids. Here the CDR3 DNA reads TGTGCCAGTACTGATCAAAGAGGGAGTGCCAATCAGCCCCAGCATTTT. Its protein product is CASTDQRGSANQPQHF.

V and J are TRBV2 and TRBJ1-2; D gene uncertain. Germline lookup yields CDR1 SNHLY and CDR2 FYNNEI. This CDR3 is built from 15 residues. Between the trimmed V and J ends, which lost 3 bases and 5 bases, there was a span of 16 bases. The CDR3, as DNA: TGTGCCAGCAGTGATGCCAGCCGAGTCGGGTATGGCTACACCTTC. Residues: CASSDASRVGYGYTF.

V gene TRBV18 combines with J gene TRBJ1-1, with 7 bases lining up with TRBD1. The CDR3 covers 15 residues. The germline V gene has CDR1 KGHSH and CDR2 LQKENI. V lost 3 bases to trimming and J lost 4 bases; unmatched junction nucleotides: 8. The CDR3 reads CASSPYQGELTEAFF. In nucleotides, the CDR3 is TGTGCCAGCTCACCGTATCAGGGGGAGCTCACTGAAGCTTTCTTT.